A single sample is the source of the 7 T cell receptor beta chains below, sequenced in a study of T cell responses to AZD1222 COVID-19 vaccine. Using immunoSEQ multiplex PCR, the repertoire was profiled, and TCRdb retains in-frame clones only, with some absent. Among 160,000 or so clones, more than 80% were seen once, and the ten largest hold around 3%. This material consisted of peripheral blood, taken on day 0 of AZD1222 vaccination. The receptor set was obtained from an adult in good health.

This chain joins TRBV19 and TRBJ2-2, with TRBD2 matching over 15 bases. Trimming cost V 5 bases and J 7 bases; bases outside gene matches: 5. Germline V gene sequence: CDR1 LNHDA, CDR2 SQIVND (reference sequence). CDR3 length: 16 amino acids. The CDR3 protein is CASSGLAGGSGGELFF. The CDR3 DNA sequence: TGTGCCAGTAGTGGACTAGCGGGAGGGAGTGGCGGGGAGCTGTTTTTT.

The CDR3 is CASSPSGGNYEQYF. CDR3 bases: TGTGCCAGCAGTCCGAGCGGGGGCAACTACGAGCAGTACTTC. This rearrangement joins TRBV27 to TRBJ2-7, with 8 bases aligning to TRBD2. There are 14 residues in the CDR3. In germline, CDR1 is MNHEY, CDR2 SMNVEV (reference sequence). J gave up 3 bases and V 5 bases, and 6 bases lay outside the gene matches.

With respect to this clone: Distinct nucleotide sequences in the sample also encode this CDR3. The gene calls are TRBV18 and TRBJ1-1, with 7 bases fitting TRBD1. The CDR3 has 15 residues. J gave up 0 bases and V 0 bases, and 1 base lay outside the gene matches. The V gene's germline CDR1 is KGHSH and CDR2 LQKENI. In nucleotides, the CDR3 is TGTGCCAGCTCACCACCGGGACAGATGAACACTGAAGCTTTCTTT. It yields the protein CASSPPGQMNTEAFF.

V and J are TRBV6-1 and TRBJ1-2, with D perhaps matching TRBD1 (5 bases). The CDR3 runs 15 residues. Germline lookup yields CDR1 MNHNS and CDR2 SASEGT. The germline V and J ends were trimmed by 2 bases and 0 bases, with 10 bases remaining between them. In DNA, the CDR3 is TGTGCCAGCAGTGAATTCCCGACAGCTAACTATGGCTACACCTTC. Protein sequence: CASSEFPTANYGYTF.

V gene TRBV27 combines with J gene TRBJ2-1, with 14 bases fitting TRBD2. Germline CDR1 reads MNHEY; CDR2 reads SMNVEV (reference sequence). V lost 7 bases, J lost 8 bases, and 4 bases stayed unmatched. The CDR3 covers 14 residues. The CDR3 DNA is TGTGCCAGCACCTCGACTAGCGGGAGGGATGAGCAGTTCTTC. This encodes CASTSTSGRDEQFF.

The CDR3 coding sequence is TGTGCCAGCAGCTTGGGAGACCACGAGCAGTACTTC. Its protein is CASSLGDHEQYF. V is TRBV5-6 and J is TRBJ2-7; D is ambiguous. This CDR3 is 12 amino acids long. The V end was cut by 0 bases, the J end by 5 bases, with 6 bases between. Germline CDR1 reads SGHDT; CDR2 reads YYEEEE.

This chain's CDR3 is CASSLVGNYGYTF. The CDR3 DNA sequence: TGTGCCAGCAGCTTAGTTGGCAACTATGGCTACACCTTC. The chain uses TRBV11-2 and TRBJ1-2, with D hard to call. The V gene's germline CDR1 is SGHAT and CDR2 FQNNGV. The V gene lost 1 base and the J gene lost 2 bases, with 5 bases spanning the gap. This CDR3 spans 13 amino acids.